The 32 T cell receptor beta chains below come from one sample, sequenced in a study of CD8 T cells in Susac syndrome. The authors reverse transcribed roughly 0.5 to 1 ug RNA with random hexamers. TCRdb recomputed calls from the immunoSEQ multiplex PCR reads with MiXCR, one row per CDR3 protein. The table lists 170,000 or so distinct CDR3 sequences, roughly 95% of them singletons. The sample consisted of CD4+ T cells from PBMCs. The receptor source for this set is a human donor with Susac syndrome.

The V gene is TRBV13, the J gene TRBJ2-7; 10 bases map to TRBD1. The CDR3 spans 15 residues. J gave up 5 bases and V 5 bases, and 9 bases lay outside the gene matches. Germline-derived CDR1 and CDR2 are PRHDT and FYEKMQ (reference sequence). CDR3 DNA sequence: TGTGCCAGCAGCCCACCGGGACAGGGGCTCAACGAGCAGTACTTC. As protein: CASSPPGQGLNEQYF.

The chain couples TRBV21-1 to TRBJ1-5; the table gives TRBD1 as D, unverified against the DNA. TRBV21-1 is reported as a pseudogene. The length of the CDR3 is 15 residues. Here the CDR3 reads CASSKEGQNNQPQHF. The CDR3 DNA reads TGTGCCAGCAGCAAAGAGGGACAGAACAATCAGCCCCAGCATTTT.

This chain joins TRBV6-6 and TRBJ2-7, with D perhaps being TRBD1 or TRBD2 (5 bases each). V was pared by 8 bases and J by 6 bases, with 5 bases between. Germline V lookup: CDR1 MNHNY, CDR2 SVGAGI (reference sequence). This CDR3 region has 9 residues. The CDR3 reads CASGGEQYF. Here the CDR3 DNA reads TGTGCCAGCGGGGGCGAGCAGTACTTC.

This clonotype was picked up one time. The rearrangement uses TRBV28 and TRBJ2-7; TRBD2 might be the D (5 bases). V was shortened by 7 bases and J by 2 bases, with 15 bases between the two germline ends. Germline values: CDR1 MDHEN, CDR2 SYDVKM. The CDR3 is 14 residues long. CDR3 amino acids: CASTRGALPYEQYF. The CDR3 DNA sequence: TGTGCCAGCACCCGGGGAGCCCTCCCCTACGAGCAGTACTTC.

V is TRBV5-1 and J is TRBJ2-5, with unresolved D. This CDR3 is 16 amino acids long. Germline V lookup: CDR1 SGHRS, CDR2 YFSETQ. Trimming pared 2 bases from V and 5 bases from J, leaving 19 bases between. The CDR3 region has the DNA TGCGCCAGCAGCTTAGACCCAGGACGGCGGCGGGAGACCCAGTACTTC. Translated: CASSLDPGRRRETQYF.

Notes on this clonotype: Because the CDR3's place on the DNA is in doubt, the DNA is left out and the CDR3 is given as listed by TCRdb. The chain links TRBV27 to TRBJ1-4; no check of the table's D call, TRBD1, against the DNA was made. The germline CDR1 and CDR2 sequences are MNHEY and SMNVEV (reference sequence). The CDR3 spans 16 residues, counting both ends. This chain's CDR3 is CASSTSPRRFNEKLFF.

The CDR3 region has the DNA TGTGCCAGCAGCTTAGCGCAATCGTCAGGCGGCTCACCCCTCCACTTT. It is translated as CASSLAQSSGGSPLHF. V is TRBV7-2 and J is TRBJ1-6; D uncertain. The CDR3 covers 16 residues. Deletions cut 0 bases from V and 10 bases from J, with 16 bases between. The germline CDR1 and CDR2 sequences are SGHTA and FQGNSA.

The CDR3 coding sequence is TGTGCCAGCAGCTCATTAGCGGAGGCCTACGAGCAGTACTTC. Translation: CASSSLAEAYEQYF. The V gene is TRBV7-2, the J gene TRBJ2-7; a weak D match, TRBD2 (6 bases). The CDR3 spans 14 residues. Germline loops: CDR1 SGHTA, CDR2 FQGNSA. V lost 4 bases and J 2 bases, leaving 12 bases between the germline ends.

The chain employs TRBV5-1 and TRBJ2-1, with 8 bases that match TRBD1. The V segment lost 4 bases and the J segment 5 bases; nucleotides outside the gene matches: 8. The CDR3 sequence is 15 residues long. Per the germline V gene, CDR1 is SGHRS and CDR2 is YFSETQ. CDR3 nucleotides: TGCGCCAGCAGCCGACAGGGGTTAAGGAACAATGAGCAGTTCTTC. It specifies CASSRQGLRNNEQFF.

This chain joins TRBV20-1 and TRBJ2-4, with 8 bases matching TRBD2. Germline loops: CDR1 DFQATT, CDR2 SNEGSKA (reference sequence). V gave up 0 bases and J gave up 1 base; unmatched junction bases: 2. The CDR3 is 15 residues long. CDR3 DNA sequence: TGCAGTGCTAGAGACGGGGGGGAGGCCAAAAACATTCAGTACTTC. Amino acid sequence: CSARDGGEAKNIQYF.

The rearrangement joins TRBV2 to TRBJ1-1, with 8 positions matching TRBD1. The J segment lost 8 bases and the V segment lost 6 bases, leaving 5 bases of the junction unmatched. This CDR3 spans 12 amino acids. Germline CDR1 is SNHLY and CDR2 is FYNNEI. This CDR3 is CASRRQGMEAFF. The DNA of the CDR3 is TGTGCCAGCAGACGACAGGGGATGGAAGCTTTCTTT.

V and J are TRBV30 and TRBJ2-7; 10 nucleotides agree with TRBD2. The CDR3 is 15 amino acids. Germline V gene lookup returns CDR1 GTSNPN and CDR2 SVGIG (reference sequence). J was trimmed by 5 bases and V by 3 bases; bases with no gene match: 10. DNA of the CDR3: TGTGCCTGGAGCAGGGCTAGCGGGAGTGTCCACGAGCAGTACTTC. Translating gives CAWSRASGSVHEQYF. The whole variable domain, remainder taken from reference TRBV30 and TRBJ2-7, is SQTIHQWPATLVQPVGSPLSLECTVEGTSNPNLYWYRQAAGRGLQLLFYSVGIGQISSEVPQNLSASRPQDRQFILSSKKLLLSDSGFYLCAWSRASGSVHEQYFGPGTRLTVT.

The genes are TRBV3-1 and TRBJ1-2; the D gene is possibly TRBD1 (5 bases). Germline V gene lookup returns CDR1 LGHDT and CDR2 YNNKEL (reference sequence). The CDR3 loop spans 15 amino acids. V was clipped by 3 bases and J by 8 bases, with 19 bases between them. The CDR3 loop is CASSQRVPGRNGYTF. The CDR3 region has the DNA TGTGCCAGCAGCCAGAGGGTCCCGGGACGAAACGGCTACACCTTC.

CDR3 nucleotide sequence: TGCAGTGCTAGATTGGGACTCACGAGACGAGAGACCCAGTACTTC. Protein: CSARLGLTRRETQYF. The chain is built from TRBV20-1 and TRBJ2-5; a weak D match, TRBD2 (6 bases). The V gene's germline CDR1 is DFQATT and CDR2 SNEGSKA (reference sequence). The length of the CDR3 is 15 residues. Deletions cut 2 bases from V and 4 bases from J, with 17 bases between.

This chain links TRBV20-1 with TRBJ2-3, with 7 nucleotides matching TRBD2. After removal of 6 bases from V and 2 bases from J, the junction contained 11 bases not matched to a gene. Germline CDR1 is DFQATT and CDR2 is SNEGSKA (reference sequence). There are 15 residues in the CDR3. The CDR3 DNA follows: TGCAGTGCCCCCCTGGGAGGGTGGGTCACAGATACGCAGTATTTT. Protein product: CSAPLGGWVTDTQYF.

The chain recombines TRBV7-2 with TRBJ1-5, with D uncertain. Trimming shortened V by 2 bases and J by 4 bases, and 9 bases separated the two germline ends. This CDR3 region has 14 residues. Germline V gives CDR1 SGHTA, CDR2 FQGNSA. The chain's CDR3 is CASSLNLGNQPQHF. DNA of the CDR3: TGTGCCAGCAGCTTAAATCTGGGGAATCAGCCCCAGCATTTT.

The V gene is TRBV2, the J gene TRBJ1-5; no reliable D call. CDR3 length equals 12 residues. Germline lookup yields CDR1 SNHLY and CDR2 FYNNEI. The V and J ends lost 7 bases and 2 bases respectively, with 6 bases between them. The CDR3 DNA reads as TGTGCCAGCAAGGTCGGCAATCAGCCCCAGCATTTT. This codes for CASKVGNQPQHF. The whole variable domain, remainder taken from reference TRBV2 and TRBJ1-5, is EPEVTQTPSHQVTQMGQEVILRCVPISNHLYFYWYRQILGQKVEFLVSFYNNEISEKSEIFDDQFSVERPDGSNFTLKIRSTKLEDSAMYFCASKVGNQPQHFGDGTRLSIL.

The V call is TRBV7-8, the J call TRBJ2-7; 13 bases agree with TRBD2. Trimming at V came to 4 bases and at J to 3 bases, leaving 3 bases not matched to a gene. The length of the CDR3 is 15 residues. The germline V gene has CDR1 SGHVS and CDR2 FQNEAQ. CDR3 sequence: CASSSWTSGSYEQYF. In DNA form, the CDR3 reads TGTGCCAGCAGCTCCTGGACTAGCGGGAGCTACGAGCAGTACTTC.

This chain links TRBV6-5 with TRBJ2-5; 13 bases align to TRBD2. With V trimmed by 2 bases and J by 7 bases, 4 bases remained unmatched. This CDR3 comprises 15 residues. Germline assignment: CDR1 MNHEY and CDR2 SVGAGI. The CDR3 bases are TGTGCCAGCAGTTACGGGACTAGCGGGAAGGGGACCCAGTACTTC. This codes for CASSYGTSGKGTQYF.

The CDR3 DNA is TGTGCCAGCAGCCAGCGGGCTAGTATGTTCGATGGCTACACCTTC. It yields the protein CASSQRASMFDGYTF. This chain joins TRBV3-1 and TRBJ1-2; the D is unclear. CDR3 length equals 15 residues. Trimming cost V 3 bases and J 6 bases, with 17 bases left between them. The V gene's germline CDR1 is LGHDT and CDR2 YNNKEL (reference sequence).

The chain carries TRBV7-2 and TRBJ2-5, with TRBD2 identical over 8 bases. CDR1 and CDR2 (germline): SGHTA, FQGNSA. V shed 1 base, J shed 5 bases, and the junction held 3 bases outside the gene matches. The CDR3 consists of 14 residues. As DNA, the CDR3 is TGTGCCAGCAGCTTAGGCGGGGGGAGGGAGACCCAGTACTTC. Protein sequence: CASSLGGGRETQYF. Filled out from reference TRBV7-2 and TRBJ2-5, the complete variable domain reads GAGVSQSPSNKVTEKGKDVELRCDPISGHTALYWYRQSLGQGLEFLIYFQGNSAPDKSGLPSDRFSAERTGGSVSTLTIQRTQQEDSAVYLCASSLGGGRETQYFGPGTRLLVL.

The J gene is TRBJ2-7, the V gene TRBV6-6; 8 positions agree with TRBD1. This CDR3 spans 13 amino acids. V lost 9 bases to trimming and J lost 2 bases; unmatched junction nucleotides: 6. Per germline, CDR1 MNHNY and CDR2 SVGAGI (reference sequence). CDR3 DNA sequence: TGTGCCAGTGGACAGGGACAAACCTACGAGCAGTACGTC. Translated: CASGQGQTYEQYV.

The chain links TRBV12-3 or TRBV12-4 to TRBJ1-2, with D possibly being TRBD1 (5 bases). The V and J ends lost 6 bases and 4 bases respectively, with 18 bases between them. The CDR3 has 15 amino acids. Here the CDR3 DNA reads TGTGCCAGCAGCCCCCTGGGGGAGACAAGCTATGGCTACACCTTC. Amino acids: CASSPLGETSYGYTF.

The genes are TRBV9 and TRBJ2-7; 7 positions match TRBD2. V trimming: 4 bases; J trimming: 3 bases; junction bases outside the gene matches: 7. The CDR3 length is 14 residues. The germline CDR1 and CDR2 sequences are SGDLS and YYNGEE. The CDR3 nucleotides are TGTGCCAGCAGCCCCGGGACTAATGTCTACGAGCAGTACTTC. Protein product: CASSPGTNVYEQYF.

The V gene is TRBV9, the J gene TRBJ2-5; D is uncertain. Trimming left V 4 bases short and J 4 bases short, with 17 bases between. The length of the CDR3 is 15 residues. Per the germline V gene, CDR1 is SGDLS and CDR2 is YYNGEE. The CDR3 spells CASSLTVRAGETQYF. The CDR3 coding sequence is TGTGCCAGCAGCCTAACAGTTCGGGCCGGAGAGACCCAGTACTTC.

The V call is TRBV29-1, the J call TRBJ2-5; TRBD1 agrees at 7 bases. CDR1 SQVTM and CDR2 ANQGSEA come from the germline V gene. The CDR3 runs 13 residues. With V trimmed by 4 bases and J by 4 bases, 6 bases remained unmatched. For the CDR3, the DNA is TGCAGCGTTGTCTACCCAGGGGGAGAGACCCAGTACTTC. Protein sequence: CSVVYPGGETQYF.

The chain employs TRBV29-1 and TRBJ2-3; 13 bases fit TRBD2. Losses at the gene ends were 5 bases for V and 7 bases for J; bases not matched to a gene: 6. The CDR3 spans 14 residues. CDR1 is SQVTM, CDR2 ANQGSEA, per germline. Written as DNA, the CDR3 is TGCAGCGTTCCTCAAGGGACTAGCGGGAATACGCAGTATTTT. It translates to CSVPQGTSGNTQYF.

The DNA of the CDR3 is TGTGCCAGCAGAAATCTGATAGAGAGGACCCAGTACTTC. Translated, it gives CASRNLIERTQYF. The genes are TRBV28 and TRBJ2-5; D unresolved. Trimming took 6 bases from V and 7 from J, leaving 15 bases between them. There are 13 residues in the CDR3. CDR1 MDHEN and CDR2 SYDVKM come from the germline V gene. Using reference TRBV28 and TRBJ2-5 for the parts outside the CDR3, the full variable domain is DVKVTQSSRYLVKRTGEKVFLECVQDMDHENMFWYRQDPGLGLRLIYFSYDVKMKEKGDIPEGYSVSREKKERFSLILESASTNQTSMYLCASRNLIERTQYFGPGTRLLVL.

This chain joins TRBV7-3 and TRBJ1-1, with D unclear. This CDR3 is 13 amino acids long. CDR1 SGHTA and CDR2 FQGTGA come from the germline V gene. Trimming shortened V by 0 bases and J by 7 bases, and 9 bases separated the two germline ends. CDR3 in amino acids: CASSLTKRDEAFF. CDR3 sequence (DNA): TGTGCCAGCAGCTTAACAAAGAGGGATGAAGCTTTCTTT.

This clonotype was counted a single time. The chain has TRBV7-3 and TRBJ2-3; TRBD2 might be the D (6 bases). Germline loops: CDR1 SGHTA, CDR2 FQGTGA. The length of the CDR3 is 13 residues. The V end lost 1 base, the J end lost 6 bases, and 8 bases lay between the germline ends. For the CDR3, the DNA is TGTGCCAGCAGCTTAAATGGGAGGGATACGCAGTATTTT. This translates into CASSLNGRDTQYF.

The chain couples TRBV11-2 to TRBJ2-6; a possible D gene is TRBD1 (6 bases). The length of the CDR3 is 17 residues. Germline CDR1 reads SGHAT; CDR2 reads FQNNGV. Trimming took off 2 bases at V and 2 bases at J, with 13 bases between the two ends. The CDR3 here is CASSLSPTGPGANVLTF. DNA for the CDR3: TGTGCCAGCAGCTTAAGCCCCACAGGGCCTGGGGCCAACGTCCTGACTTTC.

The rearrangement uses TRBV5-4 and TRBJ2-7; D possibly corresponds to TRBD1 (5 bases). V was shortened by 0 bases and J by 5 bases, with 18 bases between the two germline ends. This CDR3 is built from 16 residues. Germline values: CDR1 SGHNT, CDR2 YYREEE (reference sequence). Here the CDR3 DNA reads TGTGCCAGCAGCTTGGGGGCCAGGGTCGGGTCGGACGAGCAGTACGTC. This gives the protein CASSLGARVGSDEQYV.